Listed below are T cell receptor beta chains from one sample, sequenced in a study of blood T cell repertoires in COVID-19. Assay: immunoSEQ multiplex PCR; the TCRdb copy retains only in-frame clones and omits some. The sample consists of tens of thousands of clones, roughly 91% of them appearing once. Sequenced input: peripheral blood. The receptors here all came from a man between 18 and 29 years old with COVID-19, enrolled during active disease. Each CDR3 is given with its conserved first and last residue. Each record gives: J gene, V gene, D gene, clone size, CDR3 protein, CDR3 DNA. A D gene is named only where the DNA matches it firmly. Clone size appears in some rows only: once, few, many, or a class for an expanded clone.

J: TRBJ1-4; V: TRBV6-5; D: .; size: .; CDR3: CASSPGETIEKLLF; DNA: TGTGCCAGCAGCCCCGGAGAGACCATTGAAAAACTGCTTTTT
J: TRBJ1-2; V: TRBV7-2; D: .; size: .; CDR3: CASSPVPYGYTF; DNA: TGTGCCAGCAGCCCCGTCCCCTATGGCTACACCTTC
J: TRBJ1-5; V: TRBV6-5; D: .; size: .; CDR3: CASSYGSGRTNQPQHF; DNA: TGTGCCAGCAGTTACGGGTCAGGAAGAACTAATCAGCCCCAGCATTTT
J: TRBJ2-7; V: TRBV20-1; D: TRBD1; size: .; CDR3: CSASTGGREQYF; DNA: TGCAGTGCTAGTACAGGGGGGCGCGAGCAGTACTTC
J: TRBJ2-1; V: TRBV5-1; D: TRBD1; size: .; CDR3: CASSSGTGSSYNEQFF; DNA: TGCGCCAGCAGCTCGGGGACAGGGAGCTCCTACAATGAGCAGTTCTTC
J: TRBJ1-2; V: TRBV6-6; D: .; size: .; CDR3: CASQVPTGGFYGYTF; DNA: TGTGCCAGCCAAGTTCCCACGGGAGGCTTCTATGGCTACACCTTC
J: TRBJ2-7; V: TRBV11-2; D: TRBD2; size: once; CDR3: CASSFGLAPTYEQYF; DNA: TGTGCCAGCAGCTTTGGACTAGCGCCAACCTACGAGCAGTACTTC
J: TRBJ1-5; V: TRBV6-4; D: .; size: .; CDR3: CASSDSVFQPAGQPQHF; DNA: TGTGCCAGCAGTGATTCAGTCTTCCAGCCGGCGGGACAGCCCCAGCATTTT
J: TRBJ2-7; V: TRBV6-2/TRBV6-3; D: .; size: .; CDR3: CASSYSVAASYEQYF; DNA: TGTGCCAGCAGTTACTCGGTAGCAGCCTCCTACGAGCAGTACTTC
J: TRBJ2-4; V: TRBV11-2; D: .; size: once; CDR3: CASSLPGGPAKNIQYF; DNA: TGTGCCAGCAGCCTGCCCGGGGGGCCCGCCAAAAACATTCAGTACTTC
J: TRBJ2-7; V: TRBV27; D: .; size: .; CDR3: CASSLLASFYEQYF; DNA: TGTGCCAGCAGCCTACTAGCCTCCTTCTACGAGCAGTACTTC
J: TRBJ2-7; V: TRBV19; D: TRBD2; size: .; CDR3: CASSIGGISYEQYF; DNA: TGTGCCAGTAGTATCGGGGGGATCTCCTACGAGCAGTACTTC
J: TRBJ2-6; V: TRBV7-6; D: TRBD1; size: .; CDR3: CASSLVLQGAHSGANVLTF; DNA: TGTGCCAGCAGCTTAGTGCTGCAGGGGGCCCACTCTGGGGCCAACGTCCTGACTTTC
J: TRBJ2-1; V: TRBV9; D: .; size: .; CDR3: CASSVEGYSGHEQFF; DNA: TGTGCCAGCAGCGTGGAGGGGTACAGCGGCCATGAGCAGTTCTTC
J: TRBJ1-3; V: TRBV7-2; D: TRBD1; size: .; CDR3: CASSFTGGRRNTIYF; DNA: TGTGCCAGCAGCTTCACAGGGGGGCGGAGAAACACCATATATTTT
J: TRBJ2-1; V: TRBV11-2; D: .; size: few; CDR3: CASSVTMSRGEFF; DNA: TGTGCCAGCAGCGTCACAATGAGCAGGGGGGAGTTCTTC